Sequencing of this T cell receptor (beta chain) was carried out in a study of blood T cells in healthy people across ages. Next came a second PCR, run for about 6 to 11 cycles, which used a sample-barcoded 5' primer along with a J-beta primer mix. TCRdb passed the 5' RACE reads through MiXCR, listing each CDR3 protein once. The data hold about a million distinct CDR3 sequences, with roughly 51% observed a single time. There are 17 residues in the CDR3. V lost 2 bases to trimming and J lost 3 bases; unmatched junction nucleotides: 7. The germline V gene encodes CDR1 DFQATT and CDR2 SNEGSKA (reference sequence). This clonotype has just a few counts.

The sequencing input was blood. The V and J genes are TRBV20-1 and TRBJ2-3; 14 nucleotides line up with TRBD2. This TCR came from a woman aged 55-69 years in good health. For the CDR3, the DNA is TGCAGTGCTAGATCGACGGGACTAGCGGGAGCAACAGATACGCAGTATTTT. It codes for CSARSTGLAGATDTQYF.